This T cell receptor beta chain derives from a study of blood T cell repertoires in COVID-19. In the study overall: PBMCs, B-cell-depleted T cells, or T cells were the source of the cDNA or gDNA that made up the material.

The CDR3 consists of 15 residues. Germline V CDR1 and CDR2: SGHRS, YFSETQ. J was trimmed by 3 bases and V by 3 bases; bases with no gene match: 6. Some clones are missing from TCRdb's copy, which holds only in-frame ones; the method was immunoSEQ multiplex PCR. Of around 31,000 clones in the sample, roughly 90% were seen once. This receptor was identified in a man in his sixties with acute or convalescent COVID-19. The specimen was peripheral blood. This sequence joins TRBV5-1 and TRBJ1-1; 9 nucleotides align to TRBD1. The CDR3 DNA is TGCGCCAGCAGCTCGGGACAGGGAATGGACACTGAAGCTTTCTTT. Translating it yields CASSSGQGMDTEAFF.